A single sample gave rise to the 27 T cell receptor beta chains below, sequenced in a study of shared clonotypes between healthy human individuals. TCRdb's copy holds only in-frame clones and misses some; the assay was immunoSEQ multiplex PCR. The top ten hold roughly 17% of the sample, which has around 300,000 clones, around 87% seen once. Input material: memory CD8+ T cells sorted from blood. This sample's subset: CD45RO+ cells pooled with CCR7-negative TemRA cells. The origin of the receptors is a man younger than 30 in good health.

This chain links TRBV7-6 with TRBJ1-1; D gene uncertain. Deletions cut 8 bases from V and 2 bases from J, with 12 bases between. The germline V gene has CDR1 SGHVS and CDR2 FNYEAQ. The CDR3 consists of 13 residues. The CDR3 loop reads CASAGWENTEAFF. For the CDR3, the DNA is TGTGCCAGCGCTGGATGGGAAAACACTGAAGCTTTCTTT.

The chain has TRBV7-9 and TRBJ2-6; 9 nucleotides align to TRBD1. This CDR3 has 18 amino acids. Germline V gene data show CDR1 as SEHNR and CDR2 as FQNEAQ (reference sequence). The J segment lost 2 bases and the V segment lost 6 bases, leaving 11 bases of the junction unmatched. CDR3 region: CASSKPGQGSTGANVLTF. The CDR3 DNA reads as TGTGCCAGCAGTAAGCCGGGACAGGGTAGTACTGGGGCCAACGTCCTGACTTTC.

This clone was observed once. The chain uses TRBV7-2 and TRBJ1-3; D remains ambiguous. Germline CDR1 reads SGHTA; CDR2 reads FQGNSA. V lost 3 bases, J lost 4 bases, and 10 bases lay in between. The CDR3 has 14 residues. The DNA for the CDR3 is TGTGCCAGCAGCTTTCAATTAACCGGAAACACCATATATTTT. It translates to CASSFQLTGNTIYF. Variable domain in full (rest from reference TRBV7-2 and TRBJ1-3): GAGVSQSPSNKVTEKGKDVELRCDPISGHTALYWYRQSLGQGLEFLIYFQGNSAPDKSGLPSDRFSAERTGGSVSTLTIQRTQQEDSAVYLCASSFQLTGNTIYFGEGSWLTVV.

Only one count was recorded for this clone. The V gene is TRBV30, the J gene TRBJ1-4; possible D gene TRBD1, 5 bases. Trimming removed 2 bases at V and 5 bases at J, with 18 bases between. This CDR3 has 16 amino acids. Germline CDR1 is GTSNPN and CDR2 is SVGIG (reference sequence). CDR3 DNA: TGTGCCTGGAGTTCCGATTCCGGGACGTCCAATGAAAAACTGTTTTTT. Translation: CAWSSDSGTSNEKLFF. Filled out from reference TRBV30 and TRBJ1-4, the complete variable domain reads SQTIHQWPATLVQPVGSPLSLECTVEGTSNPNLYWYRQAAGRGLQLLFYSVGIGQISSEVPQNLSASRPQDRQFILSSKKLLLSDSGFYLCAWSSDSGTSNEKLFFGSGTQLSVL.

This chain connects TRBV6-1 to TRBJ1-2; the match to TRBD1 covers 7 bases. CDR1 is MNHNS, CDR2 SASEGT, per germline. The V segment lost 4 bases and the J segment 4 bases; nucleotides outside the gene matches: 12. The CDR3 is 16 residues long. The chain's CDR3 is CASSAHTYRGGYGYTF. CDR3 bases: TGTGCCAGCAGTGCCCATACCTACAGGGGAGGCTATGGCTACACCTTC.

This clone has just one count. The rearrangement links TRBV7-8 to TRBJ2-7; TRBD2 matches 11 bases. The germline CDR1 and CDR2 sequences are SGHVS and FQNEAQ. This CDR3 is 16 amino acids long. V shed 3 bases and J 5 bases; nucleotides not matched to a gene: 9. The CDR3 DNA is TGTGCCAGCAGCTTCCCCCGACTAGCGGGAAGCAACGAGCAGTACTTC. Amino acids: CASSFPRLAGSNEQYF.

The chain recombines TRBV4-1 with TRBJ1-2; 7 bases fit TRBD1. CDR1 MGHRA and CDR2 YSYEKL come from the germline V gene. This CDR3 region has 21 residues. The trim removed 0 bases at V and 1 base at J, leaving 20 bases unmatched. CDR3 sequence (DNA): TGCGCCAGCAGCCAAGATCCTAATCTTCCGGGACAGCGGAGAGGTAACTATGGCTACACCTTC. This gives the protein CASSQDPNLPGQRRGNYGYTF.

The genes are TRBV7-9 and TRBJ1-2; no clear D gene. The CDR3 is made up of 16 amino acids. Germline values: CDR1 SEHNR, CDR2 FQNEAQ (reference sequence). The ends were cut back, 1 base at V and 2 bases at J, with 14 bases in the middle. CDR3 sequence: CASSLDQSEANYGYTF. The CDR3 nucleotides are TGTGCCAGCAGCTTAGATCAATCGGAGGCGAACTATGGCTACACCTTC.

This chain uses TRBV5-1 with TRBJ2-3; TRBD1 agrees at 7 bases. Trimming cost V 3 bases and J 1 base; bases outside gene matches: 17. This CDR3 is 19 amino acids long. Germline assignment: CDR1 SGHRS and CDR2 YFSETQ. CDR3 amino acids: CASSSGVKGALERTDTQYF. CDR3 bases: TGCGCCAGCAGCTCTGGTGTGAAGGGGGCCCTCGAACGCACAGATACGCAGTATTTT.

This sequence joins TRBV2 and TRBJ1-2; D gene ambiguous. Trimming cost V 2 bases and J 7 bases, with 11 bases left between them. The CDR3 extends over 13 amino acids. Germline V gene data show CDR1 as SNHLY and CDR2 as FYNNEI. CDR3 residues: CASSELPLSGYTF. In DNA form, the CDR3 reads TGTGCCAGCAGTGAACTCCCGCTCTCTGGCTACACCTTC.

V and J are TRBV7-8 and TRBJ2-3; D could derive from TRBD1 or TRBD2 (6 bases each). Per germline, CDR1 SGHVS and CDR2 FQNEAQ. The CDR3 extends over 14 amino acids. V lost 5 bases, J lost 4 bases, and 13 bases lay in between. The CDR3 sequence: CASSDYRGPDTQYF. The CDR3 nucleotides are TGTGCCAGCAGCGATTACCGGGGGCCAGATACGCAGTATTTT.

The rearrangement joins TRBV5-6 to TRBJ1-2; TRBD1 might be the D (5 bases). CDR3 size: 12 residues. Germline assignment: CDR1 SGHDT and CDR2 YYEEEE. V was pared by 4 bases and J by 4 bases, with 8 bases between. Written as DNA, the CDR3 is TGTGCCAGCAGCCTCACAGGCTATGGCTACACCTTC. Amino acids: CASSLTGYGYTF.

The chain is built from TRBV10-2 and TRBJ1-3; D unresolved. The germline V and J ends were trimmed by 2 bases and 0 bases, with 5 bases remaining between them. The CDR3 runs 14 residues. Germline assignment: CDR1 WSHSY and CDR2 SAAADI. DNA for the CDR3: TGCGCCAGCAGTGAGGATATCTCTGGAAACACCATATATTTT. It encodes CASSEDISGNTIYF.

The gene calls are TRBV19 and TRBJ2-1, with 12 nucleotides matching TRBD2. Germline-derived CDR1 and CDR2 are LNHDA and SQIVND (reference sequence). The CDR3 length is 15 residues. The J segment lost 6 bases and the V segment lost 6 bases, leaving 6 bases of the junction unmatched. The DNA for the CDR3 is TGTGCCAGTAGGATACTAGCGGGAGGTGGCAATGAGCAGTTCTTC. This gives the protein CASRILAGGGNEQFF.

The chain joins TRBV4-1 to TRBJ2-7, with D uncertain. The CDR3 length is 15 residues. Trimming shortened V by 1 base and J by 1 base, and 11 bases separated the two germline ends. Germline V gene lookup returns CDR1 MGHRA and CDR2 YSYEKL. This CDR3 reads CASSQVPWGSYEQYF. DNA for the CDR3: TGCGCCAGCAGCCAAGTTCCCTGGGGATCCTACGAGCAGTACTTC.

This clone appeared a few times. This rearrangement joins TRBV13 to TRBJ1-1; D is unclear. Germline V gives CDR1 PRHDT, CDR2 FYEKMQ (reference sequence). The V gene lost 6 bases and the J gene lost 7 bases, with 18 bases spanning the gap. This CDR3 region has 14 residues. DNA for the CDR3: TGTGCCAGCAGAGGTCGTGAAACCCAGATTGAAGCTTTCTTT. Translating it yields CASRGRETQIEAFF.

The chain links TRBV6-5 to TRBJ2-7, with 7 bases matching TRBD2. The CDR3 sequence is 15 residues long. After removal of 2 bases from V and 0 bases from J, the junction contained 4 bases not matched to a gene. Germline CDR1 and CDR2: MNHEY and SVGAGI. CDR3 in amino acids: CASSYGREDSYEQYF. For the CDR3, the DNA is TGTGCCAGCAGTTACGGACGGGAGGACTCCTACGAGCAGTACTTC.

This chain joins TRBV27 and TRBJ2-5, with 7 bases fitting TRBD1. Germline CDR1 MNHEY, CDR2 SMNVEV (reference sequence). This CDR3 region has 15 residues. With 7 bases clipped from V and 5 bases from J, the junction kept 13 bases outside the gene matches. Here the CDR3 reads CASTFLGGSRETQYF. CDR3 bases: TGTGCCAGCACTTTCCTAGGGGGCTCCCGTGAGACCCAGTACTTC.

This chain uses TRBV5-1 with TRBJ2-1; 8 bases align to TRBD2. This CDR3 spans 14 amino acids. With V trimmed by 2 bases and J by 7 bases, 5 bases remained unmatched. Per germline, CDR1 SGHRS and CDR2 YFSETQ. The chain's CDR3 is CASSFLAGQNEQFF. CDR3 DNA: TGCGCCAGCAGCTTCCTAGCGGGCCAGAATGAGCAGTTCTTC.

The J gene is TRBJ2-2, the V gene TRBV4-3; D not resolved. Germline-derived CDR1 and CDR2 are LGHNA and YSLEER. The CDR3 has 15 amino acids. V lost 0 bases and J 4 bases, leaving 9 bases between the germline ends. The CDR3 spells CASSQERAATGELFF. The CDR3 DNA reads as TGCGCCAGCAGCCAAGAAAGGGCGGCCACCGGGGAGCTGTTTTTT.

This rearrangement joins TRBV7-2 to TRBJ2-7; D is possibly TRBD2 (6 bases). This CDR3 has 11 residues. In germline, CDR1 is SGHTA, CDR2 FQGNSA. V gave up 4 bases and J gave up 6 bases, with 7 bases separating them. CDR3 residues: CASSYSGEQYF. Written as DNA, the CDR3 is TGTGCCAGCAGCTATAGCGGCGAGCAGTACTTC.

The J gene is TRBJ2-7, the V gene TRBV2; D is unresolved. The CDR3 is 12 amino acids. V was clipped by 5 bases and J by 3 bases, with 8 bases between them. The germline gives CDR1 SNHLY, CDR2 FYNNEI. CDR3 loop: CASSWSYYEQYF. CDR3 nucleotide sequence: TGTGCCAGCAGTTGGTCGTACTACGAGCAGTACTTC.

This rearrangement joins TRBV10-3 to TRBJ2-3; D is possibly TRBD2 (6 bases). With 3 bases removed from V and 4 bases from J, the gap between germline ends came to 17 bases. The CDR3 extends over 16 amino acids. Germline loops: CDR1 ENHRY, CDR2 SYGVKD. The CDR3 nucleotides are TGTGCCATCAGTGACCCTCCGTCAGGGACTCCAGATACGCAGTATTTT. Its protein is CAISDPPSGTPDTQYF.

This clone has only a few counts. This sequence joins TRBV4-3 and TRBJ2-2; TRBD1 agrees at 9 bases. The V gene end was trimmed by 0 bases and the J gene end by 6 bases; junction bases not matched to a gene: 5. CDR3 length equals 16 residues. From germline, CDR1 is LGHNA and CDR2 YSLEER. For the CDR3, the DNA is TGCGCCAGCAGCCAAGAAGGGACAGGGACCCCCGGGGAGCTGTTTTTT. Residues: CASSQEGTGTPGELFF.

Here the CDR3 reads CASSFQGAYGYTF. In nucleotides, the CDR3 is TGTGCCAGCAGTTTTCAGGGGGCCTATGGCTACACCTTC. This chain joins TRBV27 and TRBJ1-2; 8 bases match TRBD1. V shed 3 bases and J 4 bases; nucleotides not matched to a gene: 1. The V gene's germline CDR1 is MNHEY and CDR2 SMNVEV (reference sequence). The CDR3 loop spans 13 amino acids.

The J gene is TRBJ2-7, the V gene TRBV6-5; a possible D gene is TRBD2 (7 bases). The germline V and J ends were trimmed by 4 bases and 4 bases, with 14 bases remaining between them. The germline CDR1 and CDR2 sequences are MNHEY and SVGAGI. This CDR3 contains 14 residues. The CDR3 sequence is CASSWDGGPYEQYF. The CDR3, as DNA: TGTGCCAGCAGTTGGGACGGGGGGCCTTACGAGCAGTACTTC.

This chain links TRBV7-9 with TRBJ1-4; D is uncertain. The CDR3 runs 16 residues. Per the germline V gene, CDR1 is SEHNR and CDR2 is FQNEAQ (reference sequence). The V and J ends lost 5 bases and 5 bases respectively, with 18 bases between them. The DNA for the CDR3 is TGTGCCAGCAGCCGAGGAGGCCTTGGGCCCAATGAAAAACTGTTTTTT. It codes for CASSRGGLGPNEKLFF.